The sequence of this T cell receptor (beta chain) was determined in a study of shared clonotypes between healthy human individuals. As concerns this clone: Its specificity is not known.

Findings and limits, study-wide: Deeper or shallower sequencing was expected to change how clonotypes are shared among donors.

Generated by immunoSEQ multiplex PCR, the TCRdb table keeps only in-frame clones and is missing some. Among approximately 470,000 clones, roughly 80% were seen once, and the ten largest hold more than 10%. The sequenced sample was PBMCs. The source of this sequence is a woman in her thirties or forties in good health. Some clones in this sample may be carry-over from other donors' samples.

The CDR3 is CASSPWTSGTDTQYF. The CDR3 DNA reads TGTGCCAGCAGTCCCTGGACTAGCGGTACAGATACGCAGTATTTT. The chain recombines TRBV28 with TRBJ2-3; 10 bases are shared with TRBD2. The CDR3 length is 15 residues. Trimming took 5 bases from V and 3 from J; bases not matched to a gene: 5. Germline lookup yields CDR1 MDHEN and CDR2 SYDVKM.